The clone carrying this TCR beta chain has at least ten counts. Time point defined: patch test 1, 2 weeks after DPC sensitization. The treatment denotes: therapeutic diphenylcyclopropenone sensitization with weekly scalp DPC. This CDR3 spans 14 amino acids. Germline CDR1 SNHLY, CDR2 FYNNEI. Between the trimmed V and J ends, which lost 5 bases and 0 bases, there was a span of 10 bases. This specimen comes from a study of human T cells and chemical hapten exposure. Study details: Researchers reported sensitizing a roughly 2 cm by roughly 2 cm upper inner arm skin site with 2% DPC. Across its roughly 22 weeks, the study gave patients weekly diphenylcyclopropenone doses to the scalp. Application of 0.01% DPC to the upper back was done by patch test, with a reading at 6 days.

TCRdb reprocessed the RACE reads with MiXCR, giving one entry per CDR3 protein. The table shows roughly 360,000 distinct CDR3 sequences, with approximately 4.4% occurring only once. This sample comprised whole blood, obtained in connection with sensitization to the hapten diphenylcyclopropenone (DPC). The chain recombines TRBV2 with TRBJ1-1, with no clear D. The origin of this receptor is a woman between 45 and 60 years old with alopecia areata. Some clones in this sample may be carry-over from other donors' samples. The chain's CDR3 is CASSLDTLNTEAFF. For the CDR3, the DNA is TGTGCCAGCAGTTTAGACACGCTGAACACTGAAGCTTTCTTT.